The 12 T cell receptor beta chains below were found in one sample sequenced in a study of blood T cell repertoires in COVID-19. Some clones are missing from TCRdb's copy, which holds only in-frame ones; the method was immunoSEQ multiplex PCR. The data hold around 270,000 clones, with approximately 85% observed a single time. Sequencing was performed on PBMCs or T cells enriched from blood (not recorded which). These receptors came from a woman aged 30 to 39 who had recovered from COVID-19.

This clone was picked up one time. The DNA of the CDR3 is TGTGCCAGTAACGGGACACCTATGAACACTGAAGCTTTCTTT. This gives the protein CASNGTPMNTEAFF. The chain uses TRBV19 and TRBJ1-1; possibly TRBD1 for D (6 bases). Germline V gives CDR1 LNHDA, CDR2 SQIVND (reference sequence). Trimming took off 7 bases at V and 0 bases at J, with 12 bases between the two ends. The CDR3 is made up of 14 amino acids.

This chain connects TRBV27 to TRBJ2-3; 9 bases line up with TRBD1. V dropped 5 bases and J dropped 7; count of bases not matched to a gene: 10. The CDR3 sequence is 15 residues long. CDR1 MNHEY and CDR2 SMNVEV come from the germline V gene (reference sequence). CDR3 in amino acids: CASSRRTGEDNTQYF. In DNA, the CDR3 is TGTGCCAGCAGTCGGAGGACAGGGGAAGATAATACGCAGTATTTT.

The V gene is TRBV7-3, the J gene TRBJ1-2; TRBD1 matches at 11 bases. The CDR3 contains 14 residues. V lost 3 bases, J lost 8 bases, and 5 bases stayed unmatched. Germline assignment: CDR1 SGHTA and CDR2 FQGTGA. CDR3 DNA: TGTGCCAGCAGCTTGGGACAGGGGGTAGAGGGCTACACCTTC. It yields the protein CASSLGQGVEGYTF.

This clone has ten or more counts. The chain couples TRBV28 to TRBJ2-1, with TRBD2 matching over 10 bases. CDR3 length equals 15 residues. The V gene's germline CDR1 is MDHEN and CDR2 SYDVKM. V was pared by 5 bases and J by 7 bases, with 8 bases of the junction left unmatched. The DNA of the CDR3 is TGTGCCAGCAGTCCGAGCGGGGGGGCTAGTAATGAGCAGTTCTTC. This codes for CASSPSGGASNEQFF.

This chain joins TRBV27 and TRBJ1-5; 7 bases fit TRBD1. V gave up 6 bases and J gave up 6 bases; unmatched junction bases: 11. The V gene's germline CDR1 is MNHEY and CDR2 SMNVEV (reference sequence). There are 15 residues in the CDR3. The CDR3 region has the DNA TGTGCCAGCAGCAGCCTGACAGGGCGGGGTCAGCCCCAGCATTTT. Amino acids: CASSSLTGRGQPQHF.

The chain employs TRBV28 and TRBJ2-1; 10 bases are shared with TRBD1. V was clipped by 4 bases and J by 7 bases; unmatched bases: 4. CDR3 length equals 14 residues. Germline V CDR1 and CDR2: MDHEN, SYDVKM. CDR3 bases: TGTGCCAGCAGTTCCAGGGACAGGGGTAATGAGCAGTTCTTC. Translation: CASSSRDRGNEQFF.

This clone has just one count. CDR3 in DNA: TGTGCCAGCAGCCAGTGGGACTTCCTCGGGAACACCATATATTTT. Translating it yields CASSQWDFLGNTIYF. The chain is built from TRBV3-1 (or the pseudogene TRBV3-2) and TRBJ1-3; D is perhaps TRBD1 (5 bases). The CDR3 sequence is 15 residues long. V lost 3 bases and J lost 7, with 16 bases in between. CDR1 LGHDT and CDR2 YNNKEL come from the germline V gene (reference sequence).

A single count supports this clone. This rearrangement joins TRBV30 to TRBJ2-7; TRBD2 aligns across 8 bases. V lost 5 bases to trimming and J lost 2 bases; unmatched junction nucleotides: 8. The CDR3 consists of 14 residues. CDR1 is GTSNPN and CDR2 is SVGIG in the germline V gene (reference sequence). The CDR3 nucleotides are TGTGCCTGGGAGAGAGCGGGGGATCCCTACGAGCAGTACTTC. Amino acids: CAWERAGDPYEQYF. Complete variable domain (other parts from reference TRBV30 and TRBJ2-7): SQTIHQWPATLVQPVGSPLSLECTVEGTSNPNLYWYRQAAGRGLQLLFYSVGIGQISSEVPQNLSASRPQDRQFILSSKKLLLSDSGFYLCAWERAGDPYEQYFGPGTRLTVT.

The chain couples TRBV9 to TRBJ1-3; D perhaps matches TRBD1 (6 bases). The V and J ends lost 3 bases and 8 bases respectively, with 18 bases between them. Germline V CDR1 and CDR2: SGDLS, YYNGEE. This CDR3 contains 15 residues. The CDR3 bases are TGTGCCAGCAGCGCGGAACAGGGTTTTGTTGACACCATATATTTT. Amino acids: CASSAEQGFVDTIYF. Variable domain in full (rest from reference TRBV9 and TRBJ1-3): DSGVTQTPKHLITATGQRVTLRCSPRSGDLSVYWYQQSLDQGLQFLIQYYNGEERAKGNILERFSAQQFPDLHSELNLSSLELGDSALYFCASSAEQGFVDTIYFGEGSWLTVV.

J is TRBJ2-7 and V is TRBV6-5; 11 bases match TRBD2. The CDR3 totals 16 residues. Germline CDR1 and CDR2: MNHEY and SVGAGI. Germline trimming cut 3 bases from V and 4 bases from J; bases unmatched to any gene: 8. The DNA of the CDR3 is TGTGCCAGCAGTTATTTCCCCGGGACTAGCGGATACGAGCAGTACTTC. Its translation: CASSYFPGTSGYEQYF.

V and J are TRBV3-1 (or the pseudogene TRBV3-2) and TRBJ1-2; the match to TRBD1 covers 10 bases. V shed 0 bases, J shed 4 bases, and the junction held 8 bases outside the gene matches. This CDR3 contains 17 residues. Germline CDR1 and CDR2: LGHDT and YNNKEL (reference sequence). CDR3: CASSQDPGTGASYGYTF. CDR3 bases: TGTGCCAGCAGCCAAGACCCGGGGACAGGGGCAAGCTATGGCTACACCTTC.

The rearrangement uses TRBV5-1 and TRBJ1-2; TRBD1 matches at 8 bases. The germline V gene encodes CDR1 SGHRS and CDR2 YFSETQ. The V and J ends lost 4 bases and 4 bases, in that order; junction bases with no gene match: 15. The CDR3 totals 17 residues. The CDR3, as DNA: TGCGCCAGCAGCCCGGGACAGGTCGGCGGAGTCTCCTATGGCTACACCTTC. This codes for CASSPGQVGGVSYGYTF.